This T cell receptor beta chain was observed in a study of T cell responses to AZD1222 COVID-19 vaccine. This CDR3 contains 14 residues. Trimming took off 0 bases at V and 6 bases at J, with 14 bases between the two ends. CDR1 is GTSNPN and CDR2 is SVGIG in the germline V gene (reference sequence). As concerns this clone: Its target is not known.

Whole-study results and caveats: Repertoires were obtained only post-peak T cell response.

Using immunoSEQ multiplex PCR, the repertoire was profiled, and TCRdb retains in-frame clones only, with some absent. This sample carries more than 110,000 clones, almost 95% of them seen once, and the ten largest clones take about 3.7%. The specimen comprised peripheral blood, sampled 28 days after the second AZD1222 dose. The receptor comes from an adult who received the AZD1222 COVID-19 vaccine. The chain couples TRBV30 to TRBJ1-1, with no clear D. Here the CDR3 reads CAWSVRSLYSEAFF. The DNA for the CDR3 is TGTGCCTGGAGTGTTCGCAGCCTATACTCTGAAGCTTTCTTT.